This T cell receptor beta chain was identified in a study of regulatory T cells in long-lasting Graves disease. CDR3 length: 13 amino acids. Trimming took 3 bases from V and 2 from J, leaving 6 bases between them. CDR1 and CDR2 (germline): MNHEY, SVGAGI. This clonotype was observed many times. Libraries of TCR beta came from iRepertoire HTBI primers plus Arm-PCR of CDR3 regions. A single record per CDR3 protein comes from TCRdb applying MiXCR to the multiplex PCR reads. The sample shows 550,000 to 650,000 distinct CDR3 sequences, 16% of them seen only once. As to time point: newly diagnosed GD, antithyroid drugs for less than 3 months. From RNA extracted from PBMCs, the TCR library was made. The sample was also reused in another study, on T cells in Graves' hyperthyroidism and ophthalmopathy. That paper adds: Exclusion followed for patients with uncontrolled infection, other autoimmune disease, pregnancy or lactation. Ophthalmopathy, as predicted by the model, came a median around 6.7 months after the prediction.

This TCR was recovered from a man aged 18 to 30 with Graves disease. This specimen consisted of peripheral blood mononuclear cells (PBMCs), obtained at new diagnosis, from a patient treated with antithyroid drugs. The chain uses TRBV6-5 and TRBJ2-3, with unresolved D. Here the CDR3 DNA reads TGTGCCAGCAGTTATCTGGTCACAGATACGCAGTATTTT. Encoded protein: CASSYLVTDTQYF.